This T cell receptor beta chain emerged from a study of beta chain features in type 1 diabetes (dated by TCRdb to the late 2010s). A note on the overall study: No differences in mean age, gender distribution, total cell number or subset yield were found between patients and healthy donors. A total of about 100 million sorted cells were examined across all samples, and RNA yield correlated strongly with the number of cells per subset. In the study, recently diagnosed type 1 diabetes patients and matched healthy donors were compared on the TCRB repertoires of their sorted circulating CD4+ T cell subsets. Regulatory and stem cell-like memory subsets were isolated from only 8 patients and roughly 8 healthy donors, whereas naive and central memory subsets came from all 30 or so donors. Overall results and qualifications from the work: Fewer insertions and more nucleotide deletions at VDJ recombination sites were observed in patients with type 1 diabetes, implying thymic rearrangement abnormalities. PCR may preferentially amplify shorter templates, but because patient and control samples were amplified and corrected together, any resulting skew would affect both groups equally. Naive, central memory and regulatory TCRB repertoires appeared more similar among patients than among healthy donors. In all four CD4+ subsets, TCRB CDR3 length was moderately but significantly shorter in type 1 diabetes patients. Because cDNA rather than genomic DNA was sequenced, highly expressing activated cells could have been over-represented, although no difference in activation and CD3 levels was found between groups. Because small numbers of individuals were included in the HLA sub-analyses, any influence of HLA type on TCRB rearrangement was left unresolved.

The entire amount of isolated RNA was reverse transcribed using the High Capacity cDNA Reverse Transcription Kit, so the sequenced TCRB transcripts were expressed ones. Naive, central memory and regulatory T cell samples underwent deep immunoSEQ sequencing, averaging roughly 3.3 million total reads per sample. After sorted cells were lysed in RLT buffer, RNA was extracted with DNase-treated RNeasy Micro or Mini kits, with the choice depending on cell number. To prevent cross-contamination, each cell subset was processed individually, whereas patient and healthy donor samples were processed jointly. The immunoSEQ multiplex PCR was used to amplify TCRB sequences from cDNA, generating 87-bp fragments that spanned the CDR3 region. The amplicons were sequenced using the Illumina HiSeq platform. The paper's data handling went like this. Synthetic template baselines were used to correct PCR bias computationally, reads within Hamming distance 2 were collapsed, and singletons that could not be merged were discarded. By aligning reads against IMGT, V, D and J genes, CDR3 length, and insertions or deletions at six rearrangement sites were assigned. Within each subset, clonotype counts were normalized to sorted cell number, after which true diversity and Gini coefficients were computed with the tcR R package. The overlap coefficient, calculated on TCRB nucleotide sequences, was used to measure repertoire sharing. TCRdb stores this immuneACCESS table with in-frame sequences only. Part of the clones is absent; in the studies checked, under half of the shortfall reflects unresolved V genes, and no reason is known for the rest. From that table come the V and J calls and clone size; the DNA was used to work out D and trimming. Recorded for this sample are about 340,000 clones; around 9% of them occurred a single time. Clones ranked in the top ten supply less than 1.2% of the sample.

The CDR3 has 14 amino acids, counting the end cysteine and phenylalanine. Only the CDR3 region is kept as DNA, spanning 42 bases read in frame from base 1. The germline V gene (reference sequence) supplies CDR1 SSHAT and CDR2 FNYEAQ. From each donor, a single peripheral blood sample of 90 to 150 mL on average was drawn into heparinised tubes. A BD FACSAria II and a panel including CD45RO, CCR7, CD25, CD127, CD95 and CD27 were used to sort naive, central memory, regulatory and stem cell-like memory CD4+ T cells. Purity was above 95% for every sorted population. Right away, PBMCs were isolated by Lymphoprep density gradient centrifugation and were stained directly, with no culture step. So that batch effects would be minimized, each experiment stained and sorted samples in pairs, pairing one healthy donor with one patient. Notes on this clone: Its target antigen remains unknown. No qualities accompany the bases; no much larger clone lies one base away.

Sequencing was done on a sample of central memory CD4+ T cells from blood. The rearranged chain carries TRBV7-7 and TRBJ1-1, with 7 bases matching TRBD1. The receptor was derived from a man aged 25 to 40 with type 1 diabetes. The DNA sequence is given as TGTGCTACGACCCCACACAGGGGACAAACTGAAGCTTTCTTT. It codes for CATTPHRGQTEAFF.